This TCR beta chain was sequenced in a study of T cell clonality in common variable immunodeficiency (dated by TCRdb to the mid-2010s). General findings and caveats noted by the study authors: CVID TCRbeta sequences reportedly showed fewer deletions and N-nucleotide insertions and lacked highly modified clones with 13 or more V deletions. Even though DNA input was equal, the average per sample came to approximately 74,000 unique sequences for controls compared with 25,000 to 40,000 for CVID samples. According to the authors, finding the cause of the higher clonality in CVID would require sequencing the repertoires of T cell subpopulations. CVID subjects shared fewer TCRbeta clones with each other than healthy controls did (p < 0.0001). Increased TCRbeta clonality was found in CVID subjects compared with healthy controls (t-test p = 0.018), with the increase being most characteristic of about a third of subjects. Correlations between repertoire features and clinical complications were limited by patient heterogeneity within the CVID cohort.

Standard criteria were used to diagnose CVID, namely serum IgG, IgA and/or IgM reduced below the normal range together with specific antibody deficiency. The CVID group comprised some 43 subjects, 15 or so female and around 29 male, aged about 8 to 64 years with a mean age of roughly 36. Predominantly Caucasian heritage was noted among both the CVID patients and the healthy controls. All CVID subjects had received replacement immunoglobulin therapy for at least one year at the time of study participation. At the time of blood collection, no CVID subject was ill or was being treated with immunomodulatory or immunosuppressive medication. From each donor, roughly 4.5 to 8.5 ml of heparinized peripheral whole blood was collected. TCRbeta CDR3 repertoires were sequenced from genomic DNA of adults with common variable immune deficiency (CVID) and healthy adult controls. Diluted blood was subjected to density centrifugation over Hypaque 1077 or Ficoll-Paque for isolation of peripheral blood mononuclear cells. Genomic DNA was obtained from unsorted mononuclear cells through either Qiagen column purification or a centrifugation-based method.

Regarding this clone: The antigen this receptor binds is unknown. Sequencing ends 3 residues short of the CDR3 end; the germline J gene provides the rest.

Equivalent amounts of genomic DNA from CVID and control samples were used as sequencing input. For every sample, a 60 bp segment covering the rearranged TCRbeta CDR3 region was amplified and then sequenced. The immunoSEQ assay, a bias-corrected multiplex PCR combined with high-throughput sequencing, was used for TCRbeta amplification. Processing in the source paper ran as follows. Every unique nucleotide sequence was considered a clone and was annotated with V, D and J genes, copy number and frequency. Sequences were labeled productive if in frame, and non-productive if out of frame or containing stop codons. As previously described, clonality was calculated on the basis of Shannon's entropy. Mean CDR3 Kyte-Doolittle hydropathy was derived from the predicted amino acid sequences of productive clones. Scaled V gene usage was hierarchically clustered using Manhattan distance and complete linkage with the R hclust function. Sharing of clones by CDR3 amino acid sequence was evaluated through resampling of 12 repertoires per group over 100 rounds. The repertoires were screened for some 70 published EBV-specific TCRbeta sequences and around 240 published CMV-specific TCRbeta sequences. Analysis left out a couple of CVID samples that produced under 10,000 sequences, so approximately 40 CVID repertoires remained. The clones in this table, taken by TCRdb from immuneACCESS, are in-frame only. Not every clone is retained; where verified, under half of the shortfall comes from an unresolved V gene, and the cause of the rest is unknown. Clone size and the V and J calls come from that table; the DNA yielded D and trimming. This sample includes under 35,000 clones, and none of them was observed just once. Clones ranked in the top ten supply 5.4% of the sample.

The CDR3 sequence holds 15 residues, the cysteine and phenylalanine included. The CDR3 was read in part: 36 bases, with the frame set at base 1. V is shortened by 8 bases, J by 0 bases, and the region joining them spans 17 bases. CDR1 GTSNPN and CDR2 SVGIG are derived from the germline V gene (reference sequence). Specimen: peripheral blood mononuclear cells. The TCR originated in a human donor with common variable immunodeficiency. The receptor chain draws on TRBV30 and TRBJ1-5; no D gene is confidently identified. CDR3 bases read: TGTGCCCTAAATCCGGAGGGCTCTAGCAATCAGCCC. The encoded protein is CALNPEGSSNQP. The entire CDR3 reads CALNPEGSSNQPQHF.